The clone carrying this TCR beta chain was observed once. The target antigen is unknown. Sequencing was performed with immunoSEQ multiplex PCR; in TCRdb, only in-frame clones are kept and a portion is missing. The top ten hold about 2.6% of the sample, which has approximately 43,000 clones, around nine tenths seen once. The sample belongs to a study of T cells in localized non-small cell lung cancer. V dropped 0 bases and J dropped 4; count of bases not matched to a gene: 10. The germline V gene encodes CDR1 MGHRA and CDR2 YSYEKL. This CDR3 has 17 amino acids. Overall study results and limits: Across samples, adjacent lung featured a median roughly 60 of the top 100 tumor clones. Only one tumor region was sequenced, so heterogeneity remains possible.

The receptor's source is a female donor at least 60 years old with stage I squamous cell lung carcinoma. Specimen: peripheral blood, collected before any cancer treatment. This sequence joins TRBV4-1 and TRBJ1-2; TRBD1 matches 8 bases. The CDR3 region is CASSQDGTGGGGYGYTF. The CDR3, as DNA: TGCGCCAGCAGCCAAGATGGCACAGGGGGAGGAGGCTATGGCTACACCTTC.